These 19 T cell receptor beta chains came from one sample sequenced in a study of tumor-infiltrating lymphocytes in localized non-small cell lung cancer. Sequencing was performed with immunoSEQ multiplex PCR; in TCRdb, only in-frame clones are kept and a portion is missing. The data show around 16,000 clones, with approximately 79% seen just once and roughly 9.6% held by the top ten. The sample was lung tumor tissue. The receptors here all came from a human donor with non-small cell lung cancer.

This clone was counted a single time. The gene calls are TRBV4-3 and TRBJ2-1; 11 bases agree with TRBD2. With V trimmed by 1 base and J by 4 bases, 15 bases remained unmatched. Germline CDR1 is LGHNA and CDR2 is YSLEER. The CDR3 has 20 residues. The DNA for the CDR3 is TGCGCCAGCAGCCAAGGCCCATGGGCAGGGGGACTAGCGGCTTACAATGAGCAGTTCTTC. It encodes CASSQGPWAGGLAAYNEQFF.

Relative to its sample, this clone is medium-sized (0.01 to 0.1%). The genes are TRBV27 and TRBJ2-3; D ambiguous. The CDR3 is made up of 14 amino acids. V was trimmed by 2 bases and J by 1 base, leaving 7 bases between them. The germline V gene encodes CDR1 MNHEY and CDR2 SMNVEV (reference sequence). This CDR3 is CASSLGSGTDTQYF. The CDR3 DNA is TGTGCCAGCAGTTTAGGCAGCGGCACAGATACGCAGTATTTT.

The V and J genes are TRBV27 and TRBJ1-5, with D possibly matching TRBD1 (5 bases). This CDR3 has 12 residues. V was cut by 5 bases and J by 3 bases, with 5 bases left in between. Looked up from germline, CDR1 is MNHEY and CDR2 is SMNVEV (reference sequence). This chain's CDR3 is CASSGANQPQHF. The CDR3 DNA reads as TGTGCCAGCAGTGGGGCCAATCAGCCCCAGCATTTT.

This chain's CDR3 is CASSLGQGVSGELFF. DNA for the CDR3: TGCGCCAGCAGCCTCGGACAGGGGGTATCCGGGGAGCTGTTTTTT. The V and J genes are TRBV4-3 and TRBJ2-2, with 10 bases fitting TRBD1. This CDR3 comprises 15 residues. Germline-derived CDR1 and CDR2 are LGHNA and YSLEER. V lost 4 bases, J lost 6 bases, and 5 bases stayed unmatched.

The rearrangement joins TRBV5-6 to TRBJ1-4; TRBD1 might be the D (6 bases). V lost 4 bases and J lost 8, with 15 bases in between. This CDR3 has 14 amino acids. The germline V gene has CDR1 SGHDT and CDR2 YYEEEE. The CDR3 DNA sequence: TGTGCCAGCAGCCGGGACATAACGGGAGAAAAACTGTTTTTT. It translates to CASSRDITGEKLFF.

The chain uses TRBV7-2 and TRBJ2-5; D is unclear. CDR3 size: 11 residues. CDR1 is SGHTA, CDR2 FQGNSA, per germline. Trimming shortened V by 0 bases and J by 5 bases, and 1 base separated the two germline ends. The CDR3 is CASSLAETQYF. DNA of the CDR3: TGTGCCAGCAGCTTAGCGGAGACCCAGTACTTC.

V gene TRBV30 combines with J gene TRBJ2-3, with TRBD2 identical over 8 bases. Germline assignment: CDR1 GTSNPN and CDR2 SVGIG (reference sequence). CDR3 size: 14 residues. J was trimmed by 2 bases and V by 5 bases; bases with no gene match: 6. This CDR3 is CAWGLAPITDTQYF. The DNA for the CDR3 is TGTGCCTGGGGACTAGCCCCTATCACAGATACGCAGTATTTT.

The gene calls are TRBV7-9 and TRBJ1-5; D gene ambiguous. The CDR3 is made up of 15 amino acids. Trimming removed 1 base from V and 3 bases from J, with 10 bases in between. Germline CDR1 is SEHNR and CDR2 is FQNEAQ (reference sequence). The CDR3 region has the DNA TGTGCCAGCAGCTTAGGTACGGCCCCCAATCAGCCCCAGCATTTT. As protein: CASSLGTAPNQPQHF.

The rearrangement joins TRBV5-6 to TRBJ1-2, with TRBD1 identical over 7 bases. The CDR3 has 14 residues. V lost 4 bases to trimming and J lost 4 bases; unmatched junction nucleotides: 7. Germline V lookup: CDR1 SGHDT, CDR2 YYEEEE. CDR3 in DNA: TGTGCCAGCAGCCCCGGGACAGTCTCCTATGGCTACACCTTC. Its protein is CASSPGTVSYGYTF.

The V and J genes are TRBV19 and TRBJ1-2; no firm D call. The V end lost 6 bases, the J end lost 4 bases, and 15 bases lay between the germline ends. Germline-derived CDR1 and CDR2 are LNHDA and SQIVND (reference sequence). The CDR3 has 14 residues. The CDR3: CASSRIALGYGYTF. As DNA, the CDR3 is TGTGCCAGTAGCAGGATCGCTCTCGGCTATGGCTACACCTTC.

V gene TRBV28 combines with J gene TRBJ1-2; D gene unclear. Germline V gene data show CDR1 as MDHEN and CDR2 as SYDVKM. This CDR3 spans 12 amino acids. The V end was cut by 5 bases, the J end by 4 bases, with 8 bases between. The CDR3 region is CASSHPPYGYTF. The CDR3 DNA sequence: TGTGCCAGCAGTCATCCCCCCTATGGCTACACCTTC.

The chain uses TRBV30 and TRBJ2-5, with D possibly matching TRBD1 (5 bases). CDR1 is GTSNPN and CDR2 is SVGIG in the germline V gene (reference sequence). Trimming removed 1 base from V and 7 bases from J, with 19 bases in between. This CDR3 contains 15 residues. The CDR3 sequence is CAWSAHQAGFGTQYF. The CDR3 DNA follows: TGTGCCTGGAGTGCCCACCAGGCAGGGTTCGGGACCCAGTACTTC.

CDR3 region: CASSTGLAGIEQFF. The CDR3 DNA sequence: TGTGCCAGCAGCACCGGACTAGCGGGTATAGAGCAGTTCTTC. The V and J genes are TRBV7-8 and TRBJ2-1; 11 bases fit TRBD2. The CDR3 contains 14 residues. Looked up from germline, CDR1 is SGHVS and CDR2 is FQNEAQ. V was clipped by 5 bases and J by 10 bases; unmatched bases: 7. Supplemented by reference TRBV7-8 and TRBJ2-1, the full variable domain reads GAGVSQSPRYKVAKRGQDVALRCDPISGHVSLFWYQQALGQGPEFLTYFQNEAQLDKSGLPSDRFFAERPEGSVSTLKIQRTQQEDSAVYLCASSTGLAGIEQFFGPGTRLTVL.

The chain has TRBV7-2 and TRBJ1-5, with 8 bases lining up with TRBD1. Germline CDR1 SGHTA, CDR2 FQGNSA. Losses at the gene ends were 1 base for V and 7 bases for J; bases not matched to a gene: 6. This CDR3 region has 15 residues. CDR3 nucleotides: TGTGCCAGCAGCTTAGGGCAGGGGGCTCGGCAGCCCCAGCATTTT. Amino acids: CASSLGQGARQPQHF.

This sequence joins TRBV7-2 and TRBJ2-7, with 9 bases matching TRBD2. Germline V CDR1 and CDR2: SGHTA, FQGNSA. The CDR3 is 15 residues long. V dropped 5 bases and J dropped 4; count of bases not matched to a gene: 9. The CDR3 sequence is CASSAQGSGSYEQYF. The CDR3 DNA sequence: TGTGCCAGCAGCGCTCAAGGTAGCGGGAGTTACGAGCAGTACTTC.

CDR3 bases: TGTGCCAGCAGCCCCTCTTGGGAAAATGAGCAGTTCTTC. Translation gives CASSPSWENEQFF. The chain uses TRBV7-2 and TRBJ2-1, with unresolved D. The CDR3 has 13 residues. With 5 bases removed from V and 7 bases from J, the gap between germline ends came to 12 bases. CDR1 is SGHTA and CDR2 is FQGNSA in the germline V gene.

The chain has TRBV6-5 and TRBJ2-7; D remains unclear. CDR1 and CDR2 (germline): MNHEY, SVGAGI. The CDR3 is 13 residues long. V lost 5 bases and J lost 4, with 12 bases in between. CDR3 nucleotide sequence: TGTGCCAGCAGTACATCTTGGGGTTACGAGCAGTACTTC. It yields the protein CASSTSWGYEQYF.

V usage is TRBV5-1 and J usage is TRBJ2-1, with TRBD1 as a possible D gene (6 bases). Trimming left V 6 bases short and J 0 bases short, with 13 bases between. This CDR3 region has 15 residues. Germline CDR1 reads SGHRS; CDR2 reads YFSETQ. The CDR3 loop reads CASKKDSLSYNEQFF. The CDR3 DNA sequence: TGCGCCAGCAAGAAGGACAGTCTCTCCTACAATGAGCAGTTCTTC.

In its sample, this clone was seen a few times. The genes are TRBV11-1 and TRBJ2-5; no firm D call. The CDR3 consists of 13 residues. Germline assignment: CDR1 SGHAT and CDR2 FQDESV (reference sequence). Trimming pared 1 base from V and 3 bases from J, leaving 6 bases between. DNA of the CDR3: TGTGCCAGCAGCTTAGTAGGGAAAGAGACCCAGTACTTC. The encoded protein is CASSLVGKETQYF.